The present entry profiles one T cell receptor beta chain with its context. Its antigen is unidentified. Several immunoSEQ 96-well plates shared each subset's DNA, each plate a replicate. Here immunoSEQ multiplex PCR was the method, and the copy in TCRdb shows in-frame clones only, minus some. The sample lists 950,000 to 1,100,000 clones, 75% to 80% occurring once. CDR1 is LNHDA, CDR2 SQIVND, per germline (reference sequence). The CDR3 covers 13 residues. With 3 bases removed from V and 7 bases from J, the gap between germline ends came to 9 bases. Each sample came from a Caucasian adult donor living in Nashville, Tennessee. The sample originates from a study of shared clonotypes between healthy human individuals. The study's findings and limits: Among donors, sharing of clonotypes was expected to be affected by sequencing depth. Sharing across four donors was highest in naive CD4 (around 5%) and lowest in memory CD8 (roughly 0.4%).

Sequencing input: memory CD4+ T cells from PBMCs. Specified subset: CD45RA-negative fraction. The origin of this receptor is a man younger than 30 in good health. Some clones in this sample may be carry-over from other donors' samples. The chain has TRBV19 and TRBJ1-4, with D perhaps matching TRBD1 (5 bases). The CDR3 loop is CASSMQGPEKLFF. For the CDR3, the DNA is TGTGCCAGTAGTATGCAGGGCCCTGAAAAACTGTTTTTT.